Shown below are 11 T cell receptor beta chains from a single sample sequenced in a study of shared clonotypes between healthy human individuals. Profiling relied on immunoSEQ multiplex PCR, and the TCRdb table lists in-frame clones only, not all of them. The repertoire holds about 2.3 million clones, with approximately 93% as singletons. Sequencing was carried out using naive CD4+ T cells from PBMCs. The subset denotes: CD45RA+ positively selected. The receptors originated from a man between 18 and 29 years old in good health. Some clones in this sample may be carry-over from other donors' samples.

This sequence joins TRBV5-1 and TRBJ2-2; the match to TRBD2 covers 7 bases. Looked up from germline, CDR1 is SGHRS and CDR2 is YFSETQ. The CDR3 has 17 amino acids. V lost 0 bases and J lost 1; bases outside the gene matches: 6. CDR3 in DNA: TGCGCCAGCAGCTTGGCGGCTAGCGGAGGGAACACCGGGGAGCTGTTTTTT. Its protein product is CASSLAASGGNTGELFF.

This clone was observed a single time. The CDR3 is CATSRDLVGGYTF. CDR3 DNA sequence: TGTGCCACCAGCAGAGATCTCGTAGGCGGCTACACCTTC. The V and J genes are TRBV15 and TRBJ1-2, with D unresolved. Trimming removed 0 bases from V and 8 bases from J, with 10 bases in between. This CDR3 is 13 amino acids long. Germline CDR1 reads LNHNV; CDR2 reads YYDKDF (reference sequence).

The chain couples TRBV5-1 to TRBJ2-2; D ambiguous. Germline V gene lookup returns CDR1 SGHRS and CDR2 YFSETQ. The CDR3 is made up of 13 amino acids. The germline V and J ends were trimmed by 3 bases and 7 bases, with 10 bases remaining between them. Here the CDR3 DNA reads TGCGCCAGCAGCTCCGCGCCCGGCGGGGAGCTGTTTTTT. Its translation: CASSSAPGGELFF.

The rearrangement uses TRBV10-3 and TRBJ1-1, with D unclear. From germline, CDR1 is ENHRY and CDR2 SYGVKD. Trimming removed 9 bases from V and 0 bases from J, with 11 bases in between. This CDR3 is built from 13 residues. This CDR3 is CAISGVLNTEAFF. The CDR3 DNA reads TGTGCCATTTCTGGGGTACTGAACACTGAAGCTTTCTTT.

Remarks on this clone: In the same sample, other DNA sequences code for this CDR3. The chain uses TRBV15 and TRBJ2-3; D is possibly TRBD2 (6 bases). The CDR3 runs 13 residues. V dropped 1 base and J dropped 4 bases, with 6 bases sitting between them. Germline assignment: CDR1 LNHNV and CDR2 YYDKDF (reference sequence). The CDR3 loop is CATSRGRADTQYF. The CDR3 DNA reads as TGTGCCACCAGCAGAGGGAGGGCAGATACGCAGTATTTT.

The rearrangement uses TRBV19 and TRBJ1-1, with unresolved D. The V and J ends lost 5 bases and 3 bases respectively, with 13 bases between them. The CDR3 has 14 residues. The V gene's germline CDR1 is LNHDA and CDR2 SQIVND (reference sequence). CDR3 DNA sequence: TGTGCCAGTAGTCGCCACCCTCGGGACACTGAAGCTTTCTTT. Its translation is CASSRHPRDTEAFF.

The chain joins TRBV5-1 to TRBJ1-6; no firm D call. The V end was cut by 2 bases, the J end by 9 bases, with 12 bases between. This CDR3 spans 14 amino acids. Germline CDR1 is SGHRS and CDR2 is YFSETQ. This CDR3 reads CASSLNAPGSPLHF. The CDR3 DNA sequence: TGCGCCAGCAGCTTAAACGCCCCCGGTTCACCCCTCCACTTT.

This chain joins TRBV10-3 and TRBJ1-5; the match to TRBD1 covers 11 bases. This CDR3 comprises 15 residues. V was clipped by 7 bases and J by 5 bases; unmatched bases: 7. From germline, CDR1 is ENHRY and CDR2 SYGVKD. Here the CDR3 DNA reads TGTGCCATCACCGTAAAGGGACAGGGGGATCAGCCCCAGCATTTT. Protein sequence: CAITVKGQGDQPQHF.

This chain joins TRBV11-1 and TRBJ2-1; D is ambiguous. V was clipped by 3 bases and J by 4 bases, with 16 bases between them. The CDR3 contains 16 residues. Germline CDR1 reads SGHAT; CDR2 reads FQDESV (reference sequence). CDR3 in DNA: TGTGCCAGCAGCTTTGTGTCGGACCTCCTATACAATGAGCAGTTCTTC. Encoded protein: CASSFVSDLLYNEQFF.

This clone was seen just once. The gene calls are TRBV7-2 and TRBJ1-1, with D unresolved. V lost 7 bases, J lost 5 bases, and 17 bases lay in between. The CDR3 has 14 amino acids. Germline V gene sequence: CDR1 SGHTA, CDR2 FQGNSA. CDR3 loop: CASNHLGRVTEAFF. CDR3 DNA sequence: TGTGCCAGCAACCACTTAGGGAGGGTAACTGAAGCTTTCTTT.

This clone was detected only once. The V gene is TRBV28, the J gene TRBJ1-4; D gene ambiguous. From germline, CDR1 is MDHEN and CDR2 SYDVKM. The V and J ends lost 8 bases and 3 bases respectively, with 7 bases between them. The CDR3 covers 12 residues. In DNA form, the CDR3 reads TGTGCCAGCCATCAGGCTAATGAAAAACTGTTTTTT. This translates into CASHQANEKLFF.